This T cell receptor beta chain was identified in a study of cytomegalovirus exposure and HLA in healthy donors. Between the trimmed V and J ends, which lost 3 bases and 2 bases, there was a span of 16 bases. CDR1 and CDR2 (germline): SQVTM, ANQGSEA. The CDR3 consists of 15 residues. PCR used 60 Vbeta primers and 13 Jbeta primers. Data came from immunoSEQ multiplex PCR; TCRdb stores just in-frame clones and leaves some out. In the table there are approximately 160,000 clones, roughly 80% of which are singletons. Sequenced: PBMCs. The gene calls are TRBV29-1 and TRBJ1-1; possible D gene TRBD1, 5 bases. This TCR was recovered from a man aged 18 to 30 in good health and CMV-seropositive. CDR3 in DNA: TGCAGCGTTGAGTATCGGGGGAGAAATAACACTGAAGCTTTCTTT. This sequence encodes CSVEYRGRNNTEAFF.